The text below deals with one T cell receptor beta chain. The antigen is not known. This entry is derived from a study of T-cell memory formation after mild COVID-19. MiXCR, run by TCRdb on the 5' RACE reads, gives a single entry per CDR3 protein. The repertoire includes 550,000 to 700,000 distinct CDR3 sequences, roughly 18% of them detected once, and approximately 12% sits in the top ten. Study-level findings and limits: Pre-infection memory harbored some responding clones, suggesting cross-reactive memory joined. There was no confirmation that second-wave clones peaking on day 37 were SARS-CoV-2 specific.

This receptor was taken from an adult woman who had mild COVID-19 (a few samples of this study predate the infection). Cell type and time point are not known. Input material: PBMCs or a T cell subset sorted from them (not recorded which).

The CDR3 spells CASSMRGRNEQFF. CDR3 nucleotide sequence: TGTGCCAGTAGTATGAGGGGGAGGAATGAGCAGTTCTTC. V gene TRBV19 combines with J gene TRBJ2-1; TRBD1 or TRBD2 may be the D gene (6 bases each). Germline lookup yields CDR1 LNHDA and CDR2 SQIVND (reference sequence). The V end was cut by 3 bases, the J end by 7 bases, with 10 bases between. The CDR3 covers 13 residues. The full variable domain, its missing parts supplied by reference TRBV19 and TRBJ2-1, is DGGITQSPKYLFRKEGQNVTLSCEQNLNHDAMYWYRQDPGQGLRLIYYSQIVNDFQKGDIAEGYSVSREKKESFPLTVTSAQKNPTAFYLCASSMRGRNEQFFGPGTRLTVL.